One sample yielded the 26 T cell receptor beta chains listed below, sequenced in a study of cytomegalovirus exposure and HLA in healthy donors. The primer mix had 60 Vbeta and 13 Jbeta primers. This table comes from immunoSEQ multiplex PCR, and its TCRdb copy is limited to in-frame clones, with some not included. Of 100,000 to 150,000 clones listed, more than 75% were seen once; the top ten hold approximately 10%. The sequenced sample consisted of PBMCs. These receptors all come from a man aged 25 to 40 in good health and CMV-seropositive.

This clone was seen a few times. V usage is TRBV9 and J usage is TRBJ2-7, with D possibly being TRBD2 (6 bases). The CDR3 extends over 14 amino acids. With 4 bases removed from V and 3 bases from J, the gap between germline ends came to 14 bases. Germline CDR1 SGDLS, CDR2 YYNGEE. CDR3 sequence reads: CASSTGLGLYEQYF. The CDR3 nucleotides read TGTGCCAGCAGCACCGGCCTGGGACTCTACGAGCAGTACTTC.

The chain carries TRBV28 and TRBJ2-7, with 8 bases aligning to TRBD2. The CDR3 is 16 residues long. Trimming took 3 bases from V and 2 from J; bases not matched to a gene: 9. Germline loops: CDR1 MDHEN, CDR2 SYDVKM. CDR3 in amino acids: CASSFSWREVTYEQYF. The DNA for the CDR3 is TGTGCCAGCAGTTTTAGTTGGCGGGAGGTAACCTACGAGCAGTACTTC.

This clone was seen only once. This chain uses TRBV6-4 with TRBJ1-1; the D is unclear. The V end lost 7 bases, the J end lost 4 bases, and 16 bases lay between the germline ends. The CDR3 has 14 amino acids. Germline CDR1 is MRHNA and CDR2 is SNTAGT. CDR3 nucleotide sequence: TGTGCCAGCACCGAGGAGCGGGGAAGCACTGAAGCTTTCTTT. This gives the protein CASTEERGSTEAFF.

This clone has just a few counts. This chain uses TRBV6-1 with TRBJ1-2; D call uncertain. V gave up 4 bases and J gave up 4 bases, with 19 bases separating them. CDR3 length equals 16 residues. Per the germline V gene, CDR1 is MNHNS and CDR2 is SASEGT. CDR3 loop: CASSVGPVYGSYGYTF. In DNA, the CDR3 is TGTGCCAGCAGTGTGGGCCCCGTGTATGGTAGCTATGGCTACACCTTC.

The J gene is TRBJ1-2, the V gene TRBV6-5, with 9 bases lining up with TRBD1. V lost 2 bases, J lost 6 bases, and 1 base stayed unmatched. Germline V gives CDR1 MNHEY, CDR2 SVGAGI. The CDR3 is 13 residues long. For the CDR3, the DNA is TGTGCCAGCAGTTACCGGACAGGGGATGGCTACACCTTC. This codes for CASSYRTGDGYTF.

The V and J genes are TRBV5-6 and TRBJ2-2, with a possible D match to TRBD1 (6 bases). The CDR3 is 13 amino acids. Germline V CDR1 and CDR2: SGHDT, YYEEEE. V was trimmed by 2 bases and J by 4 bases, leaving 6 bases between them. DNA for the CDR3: TGTGCCAGCAGCTTACAGGGCACCGGGGAGCTGTTTTTT. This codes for CASSLQGTGELFF. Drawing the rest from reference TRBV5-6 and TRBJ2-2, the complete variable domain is DAGVTQSPTHLIKTRGQQVTLRCSPKSGHDTVSWYQQALGQGPQFIFQYYEEEERQRGNFPDRFSGHQFPNYSSELNVNALLLGDSALYLCASSLQGTGELFFGEGSRLTVL.

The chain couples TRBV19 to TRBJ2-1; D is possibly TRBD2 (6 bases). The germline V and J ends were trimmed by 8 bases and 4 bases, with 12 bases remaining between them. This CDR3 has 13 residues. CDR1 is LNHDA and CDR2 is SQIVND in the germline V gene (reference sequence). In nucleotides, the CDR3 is TGTGCCAGTGCGTCCGGGACTTACAATGAGCAGTTCTTC. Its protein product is CASASGTYNEQFF.

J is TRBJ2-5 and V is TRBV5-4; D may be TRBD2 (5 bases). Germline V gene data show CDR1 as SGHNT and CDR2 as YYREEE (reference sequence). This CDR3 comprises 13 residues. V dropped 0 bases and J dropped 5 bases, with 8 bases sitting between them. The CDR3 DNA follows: TGTGCCAGCAGCTTGGTTTCGGGGGAGACCCAGTACTTC. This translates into CASSLVSGETQYF.

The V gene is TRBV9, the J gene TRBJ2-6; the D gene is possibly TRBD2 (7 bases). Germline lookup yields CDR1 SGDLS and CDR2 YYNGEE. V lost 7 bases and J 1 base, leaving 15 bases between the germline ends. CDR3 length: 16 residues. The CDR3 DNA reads TGTGCCAGCTCGGAGAGGGGGGGGTCTGGGGCCAACGTCCTGACTTTC. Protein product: CASSERGGSGANVLTF.

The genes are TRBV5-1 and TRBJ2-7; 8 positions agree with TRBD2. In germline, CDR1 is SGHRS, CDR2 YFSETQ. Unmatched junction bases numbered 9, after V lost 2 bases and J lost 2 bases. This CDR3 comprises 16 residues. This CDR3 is CASSFWASGYTYEQYF. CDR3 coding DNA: TGCGCCAGCAGCTTCTGGGCTAGCGGGTATACCTACGAGCAGTACTTC. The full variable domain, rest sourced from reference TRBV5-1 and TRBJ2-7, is KAGVTQTPRYLIKTRGQQVTLSCSPISGHRSVSWYQQTPGQGLQFLFEYFSETQRNKGNFPGRFSGRQFSNSRSEMNVSTLELGDSALYLCASSFWASGYTYEQYFGPGTRLTVT.

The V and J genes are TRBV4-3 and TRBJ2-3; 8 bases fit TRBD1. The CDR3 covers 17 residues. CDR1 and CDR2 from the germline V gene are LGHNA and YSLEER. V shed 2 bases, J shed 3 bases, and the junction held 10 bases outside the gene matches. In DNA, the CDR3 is TGCGCCAGCAGCCAACAAAGCGACAGGGGAGGAACAGATACGCAGTATTTT. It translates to CASSQQSDRGGTDTQYF.

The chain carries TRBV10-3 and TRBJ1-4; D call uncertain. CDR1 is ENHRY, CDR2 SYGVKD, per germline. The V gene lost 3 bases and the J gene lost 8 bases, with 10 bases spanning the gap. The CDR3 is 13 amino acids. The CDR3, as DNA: TGTGCCATCAGTGACATGTACCGGGAAAAACTGTTTTTT. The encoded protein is CAISDMYREKLFF.

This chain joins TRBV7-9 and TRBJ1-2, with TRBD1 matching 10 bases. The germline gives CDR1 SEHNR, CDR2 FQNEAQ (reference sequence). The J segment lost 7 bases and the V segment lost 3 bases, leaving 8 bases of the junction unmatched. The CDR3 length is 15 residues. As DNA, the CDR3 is TGTGCCAGCAGCTTCGGGACAGGGGTTCGCGGTGGCTACACCTTC. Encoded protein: CASSFGTGVRGGYTF. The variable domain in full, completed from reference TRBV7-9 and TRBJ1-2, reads DTGVSQNPRHKITKRGQNVTFRCDPISEHNRLYWYRQTLGQGPEFLTYFQNEAQLEKSRLLSDRFSAERPKGSFSTLEIQRTEQGDSAMYLCASSFGTGVRGGYTFGSGTRLTVV.

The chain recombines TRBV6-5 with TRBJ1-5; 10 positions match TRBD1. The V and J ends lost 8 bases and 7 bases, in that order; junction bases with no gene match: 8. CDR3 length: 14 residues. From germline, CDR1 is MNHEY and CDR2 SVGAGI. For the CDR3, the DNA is TGTGCCAGCGGAGGAGACAGGGGGCTGCAGCCCCAGCATTTT. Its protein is CASGGDRGLQPQHF.

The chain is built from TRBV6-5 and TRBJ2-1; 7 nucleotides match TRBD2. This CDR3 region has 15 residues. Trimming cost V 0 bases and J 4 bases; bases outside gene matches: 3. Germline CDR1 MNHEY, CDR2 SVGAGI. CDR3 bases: TGTGCCAGCAGTTACTCGGGGGGGGGTTACAATGAGCAGTTCTTC. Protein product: CASSYSGGGYNEQFF.

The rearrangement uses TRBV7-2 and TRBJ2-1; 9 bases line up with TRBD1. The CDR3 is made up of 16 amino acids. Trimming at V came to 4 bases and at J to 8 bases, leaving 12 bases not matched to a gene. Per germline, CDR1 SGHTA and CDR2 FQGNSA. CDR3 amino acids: CASSSPAGTGSHEQFF. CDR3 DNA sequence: TGTGCCAGCAGCTCCCCCGCCGGGACAGGGTCCCATGAGCAGTTCTTC.

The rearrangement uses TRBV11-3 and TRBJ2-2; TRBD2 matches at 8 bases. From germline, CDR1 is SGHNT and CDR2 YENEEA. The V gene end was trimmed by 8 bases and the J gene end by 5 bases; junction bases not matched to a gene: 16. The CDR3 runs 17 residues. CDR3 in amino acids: CASAIQRGGSETGELFF. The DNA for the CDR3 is TGTGCCAGCGCTATACAACGGGGGGGATCGGAGACCGGGGAGCTGTTTTTT.

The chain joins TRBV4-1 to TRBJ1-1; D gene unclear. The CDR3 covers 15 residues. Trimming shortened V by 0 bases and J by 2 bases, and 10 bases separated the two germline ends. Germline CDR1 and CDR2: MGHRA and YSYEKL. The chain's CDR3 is CASSQDAVTNTEAFF. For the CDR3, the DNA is TGCGCCAGCAGCCAAGATGCCGTTACTAACACTGAAGCTTTCTTT.

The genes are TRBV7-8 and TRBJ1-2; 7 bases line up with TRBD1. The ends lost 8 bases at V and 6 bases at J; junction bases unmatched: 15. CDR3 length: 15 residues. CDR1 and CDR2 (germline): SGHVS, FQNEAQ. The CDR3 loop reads CASAEIRQGEDGYTF. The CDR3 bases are TGTGCCAGCGCTGAGATTCGACAGGGAGAGGATGGCTACACCTTC.

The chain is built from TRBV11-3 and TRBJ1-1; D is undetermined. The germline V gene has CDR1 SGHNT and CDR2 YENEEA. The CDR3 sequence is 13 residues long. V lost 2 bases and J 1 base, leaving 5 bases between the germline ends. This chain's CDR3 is CASSLYGNTEAFF. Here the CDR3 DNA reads TGTGCCAGCAGCTTATACGGGAACACTGAAGCTTTCTTT.

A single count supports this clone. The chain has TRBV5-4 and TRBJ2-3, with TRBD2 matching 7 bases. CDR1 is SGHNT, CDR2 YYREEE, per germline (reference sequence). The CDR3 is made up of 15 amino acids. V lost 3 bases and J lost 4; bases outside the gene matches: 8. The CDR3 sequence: CASSWMRGSADTQYF. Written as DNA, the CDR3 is TGTGCCAGCAGCTGGATGCGGGGGTCGGCAGATACGCAGTATTTT. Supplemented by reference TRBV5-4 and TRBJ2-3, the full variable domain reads ETGVTQSPTHLIKTRGQQVTLRCSSQSGHNTVSWYQQALGQGPQFIFQYYREEENGRGNFPPRFSGLQFPNYSSELNVNALELDDSALYLCASSWMRGSADTQYFGPGTRLTVL.

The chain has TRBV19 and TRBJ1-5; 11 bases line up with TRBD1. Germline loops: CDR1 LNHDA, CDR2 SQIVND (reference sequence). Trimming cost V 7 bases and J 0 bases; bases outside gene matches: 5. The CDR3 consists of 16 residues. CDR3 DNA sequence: TGTGCCAGTAAGGACAGGGGGCATAATAGCAATCAGCCCCAGCATTTT. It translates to CASKDRGHNSNQPQHF. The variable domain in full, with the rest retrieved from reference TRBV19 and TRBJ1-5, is DGGITQSPKYLFRKEGQNVTLSCEQNLNHDAMYWYRQDPGQGLRLIYYSQIVNDFQKGDIAEGYSVSREKKESFPLTVTSAQKNPTAFYLCASKDRGHNSNQPQHFGDGTRLSIL.

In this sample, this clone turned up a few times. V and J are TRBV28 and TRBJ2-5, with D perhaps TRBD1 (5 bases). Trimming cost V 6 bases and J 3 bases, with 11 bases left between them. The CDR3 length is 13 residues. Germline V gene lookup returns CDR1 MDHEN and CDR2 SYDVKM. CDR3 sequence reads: CASRGPGEETQYF. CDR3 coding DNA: TGTGCCAGCAGGGGGCCCGGCGAAGAGACCCAGTACTTC.

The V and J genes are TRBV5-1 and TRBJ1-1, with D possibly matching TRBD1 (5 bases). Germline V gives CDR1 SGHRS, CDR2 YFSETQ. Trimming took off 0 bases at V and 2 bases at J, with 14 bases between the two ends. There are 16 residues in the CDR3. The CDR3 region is CASSLALGGYNTEAFF. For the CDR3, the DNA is TGCGCCAGCAGCTTGGCGTTGGGGGGGTATAACACTGAAGCTTTCTTT.

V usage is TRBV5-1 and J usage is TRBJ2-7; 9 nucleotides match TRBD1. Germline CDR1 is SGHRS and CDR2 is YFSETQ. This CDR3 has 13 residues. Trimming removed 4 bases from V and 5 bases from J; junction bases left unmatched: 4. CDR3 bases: TGCGCCAGCAGCCGGGACAGGGTAAACGAGCAGTACTTC. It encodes CASSRDRVNEQYF.

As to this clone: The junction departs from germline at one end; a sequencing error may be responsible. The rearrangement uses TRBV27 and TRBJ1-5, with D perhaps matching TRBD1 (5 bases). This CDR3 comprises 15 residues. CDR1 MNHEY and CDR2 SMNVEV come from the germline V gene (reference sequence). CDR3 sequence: CASSLSRGPNQPQHF. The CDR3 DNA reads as TGTGCCAGCAGCTTATCTAGGGGCCCCAATCAGCCCCAGCATTTT.